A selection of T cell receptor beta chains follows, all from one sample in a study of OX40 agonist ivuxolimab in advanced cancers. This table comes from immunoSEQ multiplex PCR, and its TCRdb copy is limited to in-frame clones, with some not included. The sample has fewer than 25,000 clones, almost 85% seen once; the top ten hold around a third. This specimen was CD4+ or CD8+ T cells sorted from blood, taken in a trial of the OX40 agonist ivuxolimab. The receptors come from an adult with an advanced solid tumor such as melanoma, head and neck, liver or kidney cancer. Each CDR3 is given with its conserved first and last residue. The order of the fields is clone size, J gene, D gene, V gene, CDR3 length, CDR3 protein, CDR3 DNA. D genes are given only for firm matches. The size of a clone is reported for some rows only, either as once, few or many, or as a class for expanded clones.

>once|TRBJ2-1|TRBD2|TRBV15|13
CATRTLAADEQFF
TGTGCCACCAGGACGCTAGCGGCGGATGAGCAGTTCTTC
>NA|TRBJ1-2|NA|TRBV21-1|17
CASSKVGGESSAYGYTF
TGTGCCAGCAGCAAAGTCGGGGGAGAATCGTCAGCCTATGGCTACACCTTC
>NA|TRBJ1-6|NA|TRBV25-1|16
CASSPGPSSYNSPLHF
TGTGCCAGCAGCCCGGGACCGAGCTCCTATAATTCACCCCTCCACTTT
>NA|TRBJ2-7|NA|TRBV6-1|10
CASSDRARYF
TGTGCCAGCAGTGATAGGGCGCGGTACTTC
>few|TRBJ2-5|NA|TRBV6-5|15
CASRPSAFGQETQYF
TGTGCCAGCAGACCTAGCGCCTTTGGGCAAGAGACCCAGTACTTC
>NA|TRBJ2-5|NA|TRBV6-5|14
CASSYSGAQETQYF
TGTGCCAGCAGTTACTCCGGGGCCCAAGAGACCCAGTACTTC
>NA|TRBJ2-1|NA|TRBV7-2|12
CASSLASSEQFF
TGTGCCAGCAGCTTAGCTAGCAGTGAGCAGTTCTTC
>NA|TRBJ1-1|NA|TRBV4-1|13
CASSQEAGEEAFF
TGCGCCAGCAGCCAAGAGGCAGGAGAGGAAGCTTTCTTT
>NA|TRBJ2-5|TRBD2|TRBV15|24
CATAIPRSDRAPSGRAIGSETQYF
TGTGCCACCGCAATCCCGCGGTCAGACAGGGCTCCTAGCGGGAGGGCCATAGGGTCAGAGACCCAGTACTTC
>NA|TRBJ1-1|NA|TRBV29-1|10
CSVDGPEAFF
TGCAGCGTTGATGGGCCGGAAGCTTTCTTT
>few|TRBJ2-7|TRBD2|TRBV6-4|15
CASSDPGLGGYGQYF
TGTGCCAGCAGTGACCCGGGACTAGGGGGGTACGGGCAGTACTTC
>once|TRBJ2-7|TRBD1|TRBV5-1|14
CASRTGDSAYEQYF
TGCGCCAGCAGGACCGGGGACAGCGCCTACGAGCAGTACTTC
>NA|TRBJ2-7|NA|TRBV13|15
CASSSDLVGPYEQYF
TGTGCCAGCAGTTCGGACCTGGTGGGCCCCTACGAGCAGTACTTC
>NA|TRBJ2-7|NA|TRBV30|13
CAWDTGQSYEQYF
TGTGCCTGGGACACCGGACAGTCCTACGAGCAGTACTTC
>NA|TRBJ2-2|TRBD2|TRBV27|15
CASSQGWGGTGELFF
TGTGCCAGCAGTCAGGGTTGGGGGGGGACCGGGGAGCTGTTTTTT
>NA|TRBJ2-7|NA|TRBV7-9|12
CASSSGTLEQYF
TGTGCCAGCAGCTCAGGGACGCTCGAGCAGTACTTC
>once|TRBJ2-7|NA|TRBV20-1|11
CSAGGLYEQYF
TGCAGTGCTGGCGGATTGTACGAGCAGTACTTC
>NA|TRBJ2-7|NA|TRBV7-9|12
CASSFDSYEQYF
TGTGCCAGCAGCTTCGACTCCTACGAGCAGTACTTC
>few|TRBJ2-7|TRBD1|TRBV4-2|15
CASSQKTGEAHEQYF
TGTGCCAGCAGCCAAAAGACAGGGGAAGCTCACGAGCAGTACTTC
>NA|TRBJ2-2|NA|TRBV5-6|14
CASSSGTADGELFF
TGTGCCAGCAGCTCGGGGACGGCCGACGGGGAGCTGTTTTTT
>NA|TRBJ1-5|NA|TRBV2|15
CASSDRDTRNQPQHF
TGTGCCAGCAGTGACCGGGACACCCGCAATCAGCCCCAGCATTTT
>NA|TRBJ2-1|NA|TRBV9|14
CASSVASGDGRQFF
TGTGCCAGCAGCGTAGCCTCGGGTGATGGGCGGCAGTTCTTC
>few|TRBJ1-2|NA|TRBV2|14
CASTRAQKLYGYTF
TGTGCCAGCACACGAGCCCAAAAACTCTATGGCTACACCTTC
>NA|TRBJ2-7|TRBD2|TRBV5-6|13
CASSSGLAYEQYF
TGTGCCAGCAGCTCCGGACTAGCCTACGAGCAGTACTTC
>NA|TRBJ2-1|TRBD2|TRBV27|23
CASSSDRLAGTSGRESSYNEQFF
TGTGCCAGCAGTTCCGACAGGCTCGCCGGGACTAGCGGGAGGGAGAGCTCCTACAATGAGCAGTTCTTC
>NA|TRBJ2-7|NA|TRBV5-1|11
CASSSSYEQYF
TGCGCCAGCAGCTCCTCCTACGAGCAGTACTTC
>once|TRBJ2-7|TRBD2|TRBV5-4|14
CASSPRGSSYEQYF
TGTGCCAGCAGCCCCCGCGGGAGCTCCTACGAGCAGTACTTC
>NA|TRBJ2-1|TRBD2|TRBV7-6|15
CASSSGLADYNEQFF
TGTGCCAGCAGCTCCGGACTAGCCGACTACAATGAGCAGTTCTTC
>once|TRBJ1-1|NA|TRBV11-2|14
CASSLAGAGTEAFF
TGTGCCAGCAGCTTAGCGGGGGCCGGCACTGAAGCTTTCTTT
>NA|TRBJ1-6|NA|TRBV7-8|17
CASSLGDTKSYNSPLHF
TGTGCCAGCAGCTTAGGGGATACCAAATCCTATAATTCACCCCTCCACTTT
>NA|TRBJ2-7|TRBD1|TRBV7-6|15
CASSPRTGDSYEQYF
TGTGCCAGCAGCCCCAGGACAGGGGATTCCTACGAGCAGTACTTC
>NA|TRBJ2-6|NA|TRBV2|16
CASSAAPVTGANVLTF
TGTGCCAGCAGTGCGGCCCCGGTTACTGGGGCCAACGTCCTGACTTTC
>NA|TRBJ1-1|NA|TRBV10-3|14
CAISESQLNTEAFF
TGTGCCATCAGTGAGTCGCAGTTAAACACTGAAGCTTTCTTT
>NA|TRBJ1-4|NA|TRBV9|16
CASSVEGSSTNEKLFF
TGTGCCAGCAGCGTAGAGGGCAGCTCAACTAATGAAAAACTGTTTTTT
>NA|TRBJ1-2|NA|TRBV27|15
CASSLSGGQGGGYTF
TGTGCCAGCAGTTTATCGGGGGGGCAGGGTGGCGGCTACACCTTC
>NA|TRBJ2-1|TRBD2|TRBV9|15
CASSVGGGGDNEQFF
TGTGCCAGCAGCGTAGGTGGCGGGGGGGACAATGAGCAGTTCTTC
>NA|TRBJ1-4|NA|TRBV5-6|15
CASRPLTVRNEKLFF
TGTGCCAGCAGGCCTTTGACAGTGCGGAATGAAAAACTGTTTTTT
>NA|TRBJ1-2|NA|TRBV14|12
CASSQGLVGYTF
TGTGCCAGCAGCCAGGGATTGGTCGGCTACACCTTC
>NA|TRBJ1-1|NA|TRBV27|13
CASSLWAGESAFF
TGTGCCAGCAGTTTATGGGCAGGGGAATCAGCTTTCTTT
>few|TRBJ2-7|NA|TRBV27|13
CASSPALRDEQYF
TGTGCCAGCAGTCCGGCTCTCCGGGACGAGCAGTACTTC
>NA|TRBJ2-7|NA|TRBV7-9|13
CASSFLPDYEQYF
TGTGCCAGCAGCTTTCTTCCCGACTACGAGCAGTACTTC
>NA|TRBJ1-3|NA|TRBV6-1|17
CASSVVWLRDLENTIYF
TGTGCCAGCAGTGTAGTATGGTTGCGTGACTTGGAAAACACCATATATTTT
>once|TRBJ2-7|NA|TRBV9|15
CASSVDAGRIYEQYF
TGTGCCAGCAGCGTAGACGCCGGCAGGATCTACGAGCAGTACTTC
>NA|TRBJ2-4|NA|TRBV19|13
CASSILRGDIQYF
TGTGCCAGTAGTATACTTCGGGGAGACATTCAGTACTTC
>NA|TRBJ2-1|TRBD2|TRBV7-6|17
CASSLEAQREFYNEQFF
TGTGCCAGCAGCCTCGAGGCGCAGCGGGAGTTCTACAATGAGCAGTTCTTC
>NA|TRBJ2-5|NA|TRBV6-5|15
CASSGSNPGIETQYF
TGTGCCAGCAGCGGATCGAACCCTGGGATAGAGACCCAGTACTTC
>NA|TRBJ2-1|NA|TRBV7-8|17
CASSLVLEGLSYNEQFF
TGTGCCAGCAGCTTAGTCCTTGAGGGGCTCTCCTACAATGAGCAGTTCTTC